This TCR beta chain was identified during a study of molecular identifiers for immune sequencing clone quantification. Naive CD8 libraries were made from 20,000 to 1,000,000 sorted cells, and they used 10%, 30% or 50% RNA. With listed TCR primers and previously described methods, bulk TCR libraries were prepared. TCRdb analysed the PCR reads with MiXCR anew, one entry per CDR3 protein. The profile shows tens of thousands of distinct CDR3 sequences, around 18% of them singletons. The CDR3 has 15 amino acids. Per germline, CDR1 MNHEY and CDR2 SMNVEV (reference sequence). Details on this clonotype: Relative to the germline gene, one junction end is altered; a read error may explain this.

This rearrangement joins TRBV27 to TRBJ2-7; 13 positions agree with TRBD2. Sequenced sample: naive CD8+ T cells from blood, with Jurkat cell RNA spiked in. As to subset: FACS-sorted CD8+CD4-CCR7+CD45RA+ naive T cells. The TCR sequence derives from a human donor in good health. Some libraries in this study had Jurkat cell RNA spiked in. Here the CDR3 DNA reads TGTGCCAGCAATTTAGGACTAGCGGGAGACTACGAGCAGTACTTC. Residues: CASNLGLAGDYEQYF.